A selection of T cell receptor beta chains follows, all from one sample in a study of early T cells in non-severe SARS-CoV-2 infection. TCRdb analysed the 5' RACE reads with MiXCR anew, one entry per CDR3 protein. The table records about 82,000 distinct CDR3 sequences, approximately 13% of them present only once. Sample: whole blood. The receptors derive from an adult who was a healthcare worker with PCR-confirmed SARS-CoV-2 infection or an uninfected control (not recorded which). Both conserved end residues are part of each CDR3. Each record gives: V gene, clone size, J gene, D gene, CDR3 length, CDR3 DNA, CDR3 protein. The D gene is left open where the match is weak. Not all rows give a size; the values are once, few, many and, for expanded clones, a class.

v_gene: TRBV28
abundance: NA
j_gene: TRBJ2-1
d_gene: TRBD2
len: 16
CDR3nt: TGTGCCAGCAGTTCCCCCTTTCTAGCGGGTCTTAATGAGCAGTTCTTC
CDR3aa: CASSSPFLAGLNEQFF

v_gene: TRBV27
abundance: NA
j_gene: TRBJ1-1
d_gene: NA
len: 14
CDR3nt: TGTGCCAGCAGTTTACGGCAGGCCAACACTGAAGCTTTCTTT
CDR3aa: CASSLRQANTEAFF

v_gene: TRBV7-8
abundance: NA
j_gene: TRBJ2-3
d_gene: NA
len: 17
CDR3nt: TGTGCCAGCAGCCCAAAATCTCCGGCACTCAGCACAGATACGCAGTATTTT
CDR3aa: CASSPKSPALSTDTQYF

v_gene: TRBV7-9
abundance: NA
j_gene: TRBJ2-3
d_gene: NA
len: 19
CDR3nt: TGTGCCAGCAGCCCTCCTTTCCCGACAGGCCCGCCTGGCACAGATACGCAGTATTTT
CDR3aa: CASSPPFPTGPPGTDTQYF

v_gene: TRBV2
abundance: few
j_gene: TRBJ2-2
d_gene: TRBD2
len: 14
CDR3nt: TGTGCCAGGCTAGCGGGGAAGAACACCGGGGAGCTGTTTTTT
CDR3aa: CARLAGKNTGELFF

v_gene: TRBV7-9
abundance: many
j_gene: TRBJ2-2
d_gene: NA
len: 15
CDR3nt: TGTGCCAGCAGACCACCGTACCTTAACACCGGGGAGCTGTTTTTT
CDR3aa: CASRPPYLNTGELFF

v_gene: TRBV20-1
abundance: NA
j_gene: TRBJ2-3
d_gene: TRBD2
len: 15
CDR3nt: TGCAGTGCTAGGCCCTCTAGCGGGAGCACAGATACGCAGTATTTT
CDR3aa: CSARPSSGSTDTQYF

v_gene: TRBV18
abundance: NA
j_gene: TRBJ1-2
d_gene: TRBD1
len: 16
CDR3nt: TGTGCCAGCTCACCCGCCTCTGGACAGGGAATCTATGGCTACACCTTC
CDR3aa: CASSPASGQGIYGYTF

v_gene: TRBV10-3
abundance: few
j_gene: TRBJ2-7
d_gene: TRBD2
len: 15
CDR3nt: TGTGCCATCACCTCTGAGGTAGCGGGAGGGAGGGAGCAGTACTTC
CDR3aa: CAITSEVAGGREQYF

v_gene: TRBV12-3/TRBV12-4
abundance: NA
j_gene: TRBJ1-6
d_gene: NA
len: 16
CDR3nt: TGTGCCAGCAGGCGTCGGCAGGGCGGGCGTTTTTCACCCCTCCACTTT
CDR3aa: CASRRRQGGRFSPLHF

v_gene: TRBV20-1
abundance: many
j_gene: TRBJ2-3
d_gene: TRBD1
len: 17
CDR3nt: TGCAGTGCTACCAGCGTAGCAGGACAGGGTCGCACAGATACGCAGTATTTT
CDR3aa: CSATSVAGQGRTDTQYF

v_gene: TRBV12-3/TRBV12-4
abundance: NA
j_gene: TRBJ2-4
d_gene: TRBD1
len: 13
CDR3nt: TGTGCCAGCAGCAGGGTGGACAGGGTCATTCAGTACTTC
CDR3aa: CASSRVDRVIQYF

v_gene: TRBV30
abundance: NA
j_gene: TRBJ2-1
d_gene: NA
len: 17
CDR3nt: TGTGCCTGGAGTGCCTTACAGGGCCTTACGAGCTACAATGAGCAGTTCTTC
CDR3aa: CAWSALQGLTSYNEQFF

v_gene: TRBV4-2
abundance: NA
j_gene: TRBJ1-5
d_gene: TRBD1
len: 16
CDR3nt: TGTGCCAGCAGCTTTGACAGGGTTAATAGCAATCAGCCCCAGCATTTT
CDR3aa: CASSFDRVNSNQPQHF

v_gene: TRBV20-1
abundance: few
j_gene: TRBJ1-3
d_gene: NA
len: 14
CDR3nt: TGCAGTGCTAGGCGCGGGACCACCGGAAACACCATATATTTT
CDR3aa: CSARRGTTGNTIYF

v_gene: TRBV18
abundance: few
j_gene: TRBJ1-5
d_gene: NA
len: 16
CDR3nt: TGTGCCAGCTCACCAGTCCCGCGGGTTAGCAATCAGCCCCAGCATTTT
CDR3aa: CASSPVPRVSNQPQHF